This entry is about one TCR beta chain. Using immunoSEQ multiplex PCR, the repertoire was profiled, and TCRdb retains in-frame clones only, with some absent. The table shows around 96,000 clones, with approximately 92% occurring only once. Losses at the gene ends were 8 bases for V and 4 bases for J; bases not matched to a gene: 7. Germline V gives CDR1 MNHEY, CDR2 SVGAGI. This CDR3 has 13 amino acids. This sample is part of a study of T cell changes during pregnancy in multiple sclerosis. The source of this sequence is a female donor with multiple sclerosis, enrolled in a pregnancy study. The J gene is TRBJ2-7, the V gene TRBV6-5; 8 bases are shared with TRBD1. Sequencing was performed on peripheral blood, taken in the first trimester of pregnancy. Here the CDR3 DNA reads TGTGCCAGCCAGACAGGGGCCCTTTACGAGCAGTACTTC. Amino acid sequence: CASQTGALYEQYF.